These 6 T cell receptor beta chains came from one sample sequenced in a study of T cell repertoires in cytomegalovirus infection. One entry per CDR3 protein, called by TCRdb with MiXCR from the reads. The sample includes hundreds of thousands of distinct CDR3 sequences, roughly 20% of them seen just once. The sequenced material came from CD8+ T cells from PBMCs. The receptors here all came from a human donor in good health (CMV status not recorded). Some clones in this sample may be carry-over from other donors' samples.

The chain combines TRBV29-1 with TRBJ1-2; D is uncertain. Trimming removed 0 bases at V and 4 bases at J, with 12 bases between. Germline V lookup: CDR1 SQVTM, CDR2 ANQGSEA. The CDR3 is 14 residues long. The CDR3 DNA is TGCAGCGTTGAAGAACGTGACACCTTCTATGGCTACACCTTC. This gives the protein CSVEERDTFYGYTF.

V is TRBV7-9 and J is TRBJ2-7, with D perhaps TRBD2 (6 bases). The CDR3 consists of 15 residues. The germline gives CDR1 SEHNR, CDR2 FQNEAQ (reference sequence). V lost 9 bases, J lost 4 bases, and 22 bases lay in between. CDR3 sequence (DNA): TGTGCCAGTGTTAAGACCTCCTCGGGGAGGTACGAGCAGTACTTC. It specifies CASVKTSSGRYEQYF.

In regard to this clonotype: Lacking the conserved final phenylalanine or tryptophan, this CDR3 likely reflects a read error. The chain's CDR3 is CASSQTLSSYNEQFL. The CDR3, as DNA: TGTGCCAGCAGCCAAACCTTGAGCTCCTACAATGAGCAGTTCTTG. The chain joins TRBV11-1 to TRBJ2-1; D uncertain. Germline V gene data show CDR1 as SGHAT and CDR2 as FQDESV (reference sequence). Trimming removed 5 bases at V and 0 bases at J, with 11 bases between. The CDR3 runs to 15 residues.

The chain links TRBV7-9 to TRBJ2-7; a weak D match, TRBD1 (5 bases). This CDR3 is 13 amino acids long. The V gene's germline CDR1 is SEHNR and CDR2 FQNEAQ (reference sequence). The ends were cut back, 7 bases at V and 5 bases at J, with 15 bases in the middle. The CDR3 nucleotides read TGTGCCAGCACCTTCCAGGGTACCCACGAGCAGTACTTC. Its protein is CASTFQGTHEQYF.

This clonotype was observed a handful of times. The chain employs TRBV19 and TRBJ2-7, with D possibly TRBD2 on 6 matching bases. CDR3 length: 15 amino acids. V dropped 2 bases and J dropped 0 bases, with 11 bases sitting between them. Germline lookup yields CDR1 LNHDA and CDR2 SQIVND (reference sequence). The CDR3 loop is CASSITSGGSYEQYF. CDR3 coding DNA: TGTGCCAGTAGTATAACGTCCGGGGGCTCCTACGAGCAGTACTTC.

This sequence joins TRBV10-3 and TRBJ1-5, with no clear D. Germline V gives CDR1 ENHRY, CDR2 SYGVKD. This CDR3 has 13 amino acids. Between the trimmed V and J ends, which lost 3 bases and 4 bases, there was a span of 7 bases. CDR3: CAISEEGNQPQHF. The CDR3, as DNA: TGTGCCATCAGTGAAGAGGGTAATCAGCCCCAGCATTTT.